Listed here are 3 T cell receptor beta chains from one sample, sequenced in a study of blood T cell repertoires in COVID-19. Here immunoSEQ multiplex PCR was the method, and the copy in TCRdb shows in-frame clones only, minus some. This table holds some 26,000 clones, roughly 85% found once. The source material was peripheral blood. Receptors originate from a human donor with active COVID-19. The donor label of this sample is uncertain.

The V gene is TRBV28, the J gene TRBJ1-6, with 7 bases identical to TRBD1. Germline V CDR1 and CDR2: MDHEN, SYDVKM. Trimming removed 2 bases from V and 0 bases from J; junction bases left unmatched: 10. This CDR3 region has 19 residues. CDR3 DNA sequence: TGTGCCAGCAGTTTAGGTCCGGGACAGTCAAACTCCTATAATTCACCCCTCCACTTT. Translation: CASSLGPGQSNSYNSPLHF.

The gene calls are TRBV30 and TRBJ1-2, with D tentatively TRBD1 (5 bases). V was pared by 0 bases and J by 8 bases, with 19 bases between. Germline assignment: CDR1 GTSNPN and CDR2 SVGIG (reference sequence). The CDR3 is 15 residues long. CDR3 nucleotides: TGTGCCTGGAGTGTACGTGTAGACAGTCTAAAGGGCTACACCTTC. It yields the protein CAWSVRVDSLKGYTF. Full variable domain (rest looked up from reference TRBV30 and TRBJ1-2): SQTIHQWPATLVQPVGSPLSLECTVEGTSNPNLYWYRQAAGRGLQLLFYSVGIGQISSEVPQNLSASRPQDRQFILSSKKLLLSDSGFYLCAWSVRVDSLKGYTFGSGTRLTVV.

The chain joins TRBV18 to TRBJ2-2; no firm D call. CDR1 is KGHSH and CDR2 is LQKENI in the germline V gene. The CDR3 runs to 15 residues. The ends were cut back, 3 bases at V and 5 bases at J, with 13 bases in the middle. The CDR3 protein is CASSPIPELTGELFF. The DNA of the CDR3 is TGTGCCAGCTCACCCATTCCCGAGTTGACCGGGGAGCTGTTTTTT.